This T cell receptor beta chain was profiled in a study of OX40 agonist ivuxolimab in advanced cancers. Overall study context: The treatment was a fully human IgG2 OX40 agonist, ivuxolimab. Study-wide findings and caveats: Low normalized T-cell clonal expansion was also seen in some nonresponders.

Germline CDR1 is SEHNR and CDR2 is FQNEAQ (reference sequence). The CDR3 sequence is 16 residues long. V gave up 4 bases and J gave up 2 bases; unmatched junction bases: 10. Clones were read by immunoSEQ multiplex PCR, and TCRdb kept only the in-frame ones, dropping some. The sample lists tens of thousands of clones, 92% occurring once. In regard to this clone: Antigen specificity is unknown.

The TCR was taken from an adult with an advanced solid tumor such as melanoma, head and neck, liver or kidney cancer. Sequencing was performed on CD4+ or CD8+ T cells sorted from blood, taken in a trial of the OX40 agonist ivuxolimab. This chain uses TRBV7-9 with TRBJ2-7; 8 bases are shared with TRBD2. The CDR3 DNA is TGTGCCAGCAGCTCCTTTACTAGCGGTTCCACCTACGAGCAGTACTTC. This translates into CASSSFTSGSTYEQYF.